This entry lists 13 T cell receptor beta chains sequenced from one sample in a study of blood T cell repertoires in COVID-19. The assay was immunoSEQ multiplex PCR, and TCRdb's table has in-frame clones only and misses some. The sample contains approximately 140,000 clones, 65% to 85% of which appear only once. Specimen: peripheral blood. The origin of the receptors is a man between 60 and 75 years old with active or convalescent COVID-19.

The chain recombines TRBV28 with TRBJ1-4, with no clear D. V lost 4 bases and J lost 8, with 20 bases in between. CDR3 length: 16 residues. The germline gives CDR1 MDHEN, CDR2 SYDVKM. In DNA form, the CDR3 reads TGTGCCAGCAGTTCTCCCAGCGGAGGGTTTAGAGAAAAACTGTTTTTT. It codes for CASSSPSGGFREKLFF.

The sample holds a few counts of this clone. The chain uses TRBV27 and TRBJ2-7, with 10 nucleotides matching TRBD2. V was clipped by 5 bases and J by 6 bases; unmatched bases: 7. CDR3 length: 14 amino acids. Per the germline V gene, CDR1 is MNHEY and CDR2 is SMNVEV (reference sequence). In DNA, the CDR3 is TGTGCCAGCAGTGTTGGGCTAGCGGGAGCCGAGCAGTACTTC. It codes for CASSVGLAGAEQYF.

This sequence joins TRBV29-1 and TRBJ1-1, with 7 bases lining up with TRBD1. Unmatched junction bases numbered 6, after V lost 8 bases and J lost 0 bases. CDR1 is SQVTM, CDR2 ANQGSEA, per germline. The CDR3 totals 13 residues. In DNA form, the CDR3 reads TGCAGCACACGGGGACAGTTGAACACTGAAGCTTTCTTT. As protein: CSTRGQLNTEAFF.

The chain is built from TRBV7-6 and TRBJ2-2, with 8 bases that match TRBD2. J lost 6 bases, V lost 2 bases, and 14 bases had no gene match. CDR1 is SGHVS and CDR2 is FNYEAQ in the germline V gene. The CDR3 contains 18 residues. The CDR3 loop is CASSLINGPAGEPGELFF. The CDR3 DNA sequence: TGTGCCAGCAGCTTAATAAATGGTCCAGCGGGAGAGCCCGGGGAGCTGTTTTTT.

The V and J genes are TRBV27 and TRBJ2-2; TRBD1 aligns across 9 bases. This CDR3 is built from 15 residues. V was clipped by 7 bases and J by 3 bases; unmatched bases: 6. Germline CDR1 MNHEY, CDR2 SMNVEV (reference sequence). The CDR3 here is CASKKDRGHTGELFF. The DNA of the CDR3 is TGTGCCAGCAAAAAGGACAGGGGACACACCGGGGAGCTGTTTTTT.

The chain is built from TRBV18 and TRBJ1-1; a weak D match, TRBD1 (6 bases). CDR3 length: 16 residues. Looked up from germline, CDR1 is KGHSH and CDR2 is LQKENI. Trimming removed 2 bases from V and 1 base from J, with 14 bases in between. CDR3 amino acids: CASSPGRGQRNTEAFF. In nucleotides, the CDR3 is TGTGCCAGCTCACCAGGGAGAGGACAGCGGAACACTGAAGCTTTCTTT.

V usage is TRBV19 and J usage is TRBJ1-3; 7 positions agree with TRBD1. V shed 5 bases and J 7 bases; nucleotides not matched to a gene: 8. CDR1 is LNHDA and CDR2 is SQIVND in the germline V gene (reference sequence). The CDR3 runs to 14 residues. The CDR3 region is CASSSTGVANTIYF. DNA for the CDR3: TGTGCCAGTAGTTCTACAGGGGTTGCGAACACCATATATTTT.

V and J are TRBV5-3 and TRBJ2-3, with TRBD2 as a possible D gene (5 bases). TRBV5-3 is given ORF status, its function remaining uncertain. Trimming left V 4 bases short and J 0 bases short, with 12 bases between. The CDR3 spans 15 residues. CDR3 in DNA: TGTGCCAGAAGCGTTAGCGCCGAGAGCACAGATACGCAGTATTTT. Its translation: CARSVSAESTDTQYF.

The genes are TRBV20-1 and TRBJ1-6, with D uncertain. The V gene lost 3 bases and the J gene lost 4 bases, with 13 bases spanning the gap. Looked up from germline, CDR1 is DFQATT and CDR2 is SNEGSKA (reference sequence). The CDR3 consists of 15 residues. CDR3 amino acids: CSASPQVPYNSPLHF. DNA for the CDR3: TGCAGTGCTAGTCCCCAGGTCCCATATAATTCACCCCTCCACTTT.

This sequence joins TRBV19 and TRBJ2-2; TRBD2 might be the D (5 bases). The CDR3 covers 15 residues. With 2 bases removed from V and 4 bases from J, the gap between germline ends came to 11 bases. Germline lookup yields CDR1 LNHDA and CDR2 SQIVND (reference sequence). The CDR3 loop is CASSIRWEFTGELFF. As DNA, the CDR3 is TGTGCCAGTAGTATAAGGTGGGAGTTCACCGGGGAGCTGTTTTTT.

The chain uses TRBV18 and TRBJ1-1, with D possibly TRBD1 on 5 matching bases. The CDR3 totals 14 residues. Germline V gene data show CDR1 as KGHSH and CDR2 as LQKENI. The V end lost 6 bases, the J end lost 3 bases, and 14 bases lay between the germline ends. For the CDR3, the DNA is TGTGCCAGCTCGCGTGGGGGGGAGGACACTGAAGCTTTCTTT. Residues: CASSRGGEDTEAFF.

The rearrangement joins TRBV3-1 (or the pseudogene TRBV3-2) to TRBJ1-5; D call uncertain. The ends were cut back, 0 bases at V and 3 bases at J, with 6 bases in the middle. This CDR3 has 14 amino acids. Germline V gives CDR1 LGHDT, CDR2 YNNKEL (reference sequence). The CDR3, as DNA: TGTGCCAGCAGCCAAGACAGAACCAATCAGCCCCAGCATTTT. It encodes CASSQDRTNQPQHF.

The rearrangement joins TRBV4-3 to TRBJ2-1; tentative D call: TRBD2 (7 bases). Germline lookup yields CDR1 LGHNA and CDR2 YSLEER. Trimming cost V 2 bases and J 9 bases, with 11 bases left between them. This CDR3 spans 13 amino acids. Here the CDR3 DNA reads TGCGCCAGCAGCCAAAGGGGGGGGGTTGAGCAGTTCTTC. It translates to CASSQRGGVEQFF.